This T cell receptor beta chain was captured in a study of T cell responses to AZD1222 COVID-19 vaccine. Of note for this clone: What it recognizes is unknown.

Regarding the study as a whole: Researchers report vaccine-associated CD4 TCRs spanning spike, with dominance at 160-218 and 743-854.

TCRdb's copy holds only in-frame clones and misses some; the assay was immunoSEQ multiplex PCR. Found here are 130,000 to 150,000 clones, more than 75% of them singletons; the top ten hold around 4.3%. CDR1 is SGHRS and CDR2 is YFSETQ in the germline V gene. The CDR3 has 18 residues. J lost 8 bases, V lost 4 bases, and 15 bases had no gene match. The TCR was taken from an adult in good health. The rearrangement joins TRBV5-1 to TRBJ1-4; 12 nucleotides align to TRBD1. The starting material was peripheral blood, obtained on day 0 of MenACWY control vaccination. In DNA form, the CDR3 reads TGCGCCAGCAGCCCTGGGGACAGGGGGCTCCAGTCTCGGGAAAAACTGTTTTTT. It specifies CASSPGDRGLQSREKLFF.